Below are 25 T cell receptor beta chains sequenced from a single sample in a study of T cell responses to AZD1222 COVID-19 vaccine. Produced via immunoSEQ multiplex PCR; TCRdb's table is partial and in-frame only. Of some 81,000 clones in the sample, 80% to 90% were seen once. The sequencing used peripheral blood, collected 28 days after the second AZD1222 dose. These receptors came from an adult who received the AZD1222 COVID-19 vaccine.

The chain recombines TRBV18 with TRBJ2-1; D perhaps matches TRBD1 (5 bases). Germline assignment: CDR1 KGHSH and CDR2 LQKENI. Trimming removed 0 bases at V and 0 bases at J, with 9 bases between. The CDR3 sequence is 16 residues long. CDR3 in amino acids: CASSPPRVGSYNEQFF. CDR3 in DNA: TGTGCCAGCTCACCACCCAGGGTTGGCTCCTACAATGAGCAGTTCTTC.

The CDR3 spells CASSLRSSVTYEQYF. CDR3 nucleotides: TGTGCCAGCAGCCTAAGGTCCAGTGTCACCTACGAGCAGTACTTC. V gene TRBV7-9 combines with J gene TRBJ2-7, with D hard to call. The CDR3 loop spans 15 amino acids. V shed 5 bases and J shed 2 bases, with 16 bases lying between them. CDR1 is SEHNR, CDR2 FQNEAQ, per germline (reference sequence).

CDR3 residues: CATRWAYEAFF. CDR3 bases: TGTGCCACCCGCTGGGCCTATGAAGCTTTCTTT. The chain employs TRBV6-6 and TRBJ1-1; D uncertain. The CDR3 totals 11 residues. V lost 10 bases, J lost 7 bases, and 13 bases lay in between. Per germline, CDR1 MNHNY and CDR2 SVGAGI (reference sequence).

This chain links TRBV30 with TRBJ1-2; weak D call: TRBD1 (6 bases). The CDR3 loop spans 11 amino acids. Deletions cut 3 bases from V and 7 bases from J, with 9 bases between. CDR1 and CDR2 (germline): GTSNPN, SVGIG (reference sequence). CDR3: CAWSRGGGYTF. CDR3 nucleotides: TGTGCCTGGAGCAGGGGCGGTGGCTACACCTTC.

The chain has TRBV3-1 (or the pseudogene TRBV3-2) and TRBJ2-2; no definite D call. CDR1 and CDR2 from the germline V gene are LGHDT and YNNKEL (reference sequence). The CDR3 extends over 14 amino acids. V lost 1 base and J lost 4, with 7 bases in between. The CDR3 reads CASSQGGITGELFF. The CDR3 nucleotides read TGTGCCAGCAGCCAAGGAGGAATCACCGGGGAGCTGTTTTTT.

The chain links TRBV10-3 to TRBJ2-7, with TRBD1 identical over 10 bases. With V trimmed by 4 bases and J by 0 bases, 3 bases remained unmatched. Germline CDR1 and CDR2: ENHRY and SYGVKD. This CDR3 is 15 amino acids long. The CDR3 here is CAISGWTGGSYEQYF. CDR3 in DNA: TGTGCCATCAGTGGGTGGACAGGGGGCTCCTACGAGCAGTACTTC.

The rearrangement uses TRBV6-5 and TRBJ1-1, with D perhaps matching TRBD1 (6 bases). The germline V gene has CDR1 MNHEY and CDR2 SVGAGI. This CDR3 region has 14 residues. With 8 bases removed from V and 0 bases from J, the gap between germline ends came to 13 bases. CDR3 region: CASRRGQMNTEAFF. The CDR3 DNA is TGTGCCAGCCGTCGAGGACAGATGAACACTGAAGCTTTCTTT.

The rearrangement joins TRBV5-6 to TRBJ2-3, with D possibly matching TRBD1 (5 bases). Germline CDR1 SGHDT, CDR2 YYEEEE. The CDR3 is made up of 14 amino acids. Between the trimmed V and J ends, which lost 5 bases and 6 bases, there was a span of 16 bases. The CDR3 region is CASSPGGAGDTQYF. In DNA form, the CDR3 reads TGTGCCAGCAGTCCCGGTGGGGCCGGGGATACGCAGTATTTT.

This clone showed up just once. The rearrangement links TRBV5-1 to TRBJ2-1; possibly TRBD2 for D (5 bases). The CDR3 has 14 amino acids. V was shortened by 7 bases and J by 9 bases, with 20 bases between the two germline ends. Germline-derived CDR1 and CDR2 are SGHRS and YFSETQ. The CDR3 reads CASGGRDVVGEQFF. CDR3 in DNA: TGCGCCAGCGGAGGAAGAGACGTTGTAGGTGAGCAGTTCTTC.

The gene calls are TRBV14 and TRBJ1-2; D is unresolved. V gave up 1 base and J gave up 4 bases, with 7 bases separating them. The CDR3 spans 13 residues. CDR1 SGHDN and CDR2 FVKESK come from the germline V gene. The CDR3 DNA is TGTGCCAGCAGCCAAGGTCAGACCTATGGCTACACCTTC. Translating it yields CASSQGQTYGYTF.

Note on this clone: This could be a read error, since a much larger clone is one nucleotide away. The rearrangement uses TRBV18 and TRBJ1-5, with a possible D match to TRBD1 (6 bases). CDR1 and CDR2 from the germline V gene are KGHSH and LQKENI. CDR3 size: 15 residues. V was cut by 3 bases and J by 0 bases, with 9 bases left in between. In DNA, the CDR3 is TGTGCCAGCTCACCCGGGACAAATAGCAATCAGCCCCAGCATTTT. It is translated as CASSPGTNSNQPQHF.

The chain links TRBV28 to TRBJ2-7, with D unclear. This CDR3 is built from 15 residues. Germline values: CDR1 MDHEN, CDR2 SYDVKM. With 4 bases removed from V and 3 bases from J, the gap between germline ends came to 16 bases. The CDR3 DNA follows: TGTGCCAGCAGTTCAGCACAGAGGCTCCTCTACGAGCAGTACTTC. It encodes CASSSAQRLLYEQYF.

This clone was seen just once. V usage is TRBV20-1 and J usage is TRBJ1-1; the D is unclear. Germline CDR1 DFQATT, CDR2 SNEGSKA (reference sequence). The ends were cut back, 3 bases at V and 11 bases at J, with 16 bases in the middle. The CDR3 sequence is 12 residues long. CDR3: CSASSSGERAFF. The DNA for the CDR3 is TGCAGTGCTAGTTCGAGCGGGGAGCGGGCTTTCTTT.

This chain uses TRBV9 with TRBJ2-3, with 7 nucleotides matching TRBD2. J lost 0 bases, V lost 0 bases, and 7 bases had no gene match. The length of the CDR3 is 17 residues. Germline V CDR1 and CDR2: SGDLS, YYNGEE. The CDR3 DNA reads as TGTGCCAGCAGCGTAGCTACTTGGGGGGGAAGCACAGATACGCAGTATTTT. Residues: CASSVATWGGSTDTQYF.

The rearrangement links TRBV6-5 to TRBJ2-5; D gene unclear. This CDR3 comprises 13 residues. Germline V gene data show CDR1 as MNHEY and CDR2 as SVGAGI. Trimming removed 6 bases from V and 1 base from J, with 9 bases in between. The CDR3 nucleotides read TGTGCCAGCAGGCGACAAACCCAAGAGACCCAGTACTTC. Amino acids: CASRRQTQETQYF.

V is TRBV3-1 (or the pseudogene TRBV3-2) and J is TRBJ2-4; TRBD2 matches 13 bases. Germline V gene lookup returns CDR1 LGHDT and CDR2 YNNKEL (reference sequence). Trimming cost V 2 bases and J 2 bases; bases outside gene matches: 12. This CDR3 contains 20 residues. The CDR3 nucleotides read TGTGCCAGCAGCCAATCCGAACTAGCGGGAGGGCCTGTGTCCAAAAACATTCAGTACTTC. Its translation is CASSQSELAGGPVSKNIQYF.

The chain couples TRBV2 to TRBJ2-2; no firm D call. CDR3 length equals 12 residues. Trimming shortened V by 8 bases and J by 6 bases, and 10 bases separated the two germline ends. Germline-derived CDR1 and CDR2 are SNHLY and FYNNEI. CDR3 DNA: TGTGCCAGCGTCGAACAGCCCGGGGAGCTGTTTTTT. Amino acid sequence: CASVEQPGELFF.

The genes are TRBV18 and TRBJ1-5; 7 bases line up with TRBD1. This CDR3 contains 15 residues. J was trimmed by 6 bases and V by 4 bases; bases with no gene match: 9. Germline V gene sequence: CDR1 KGHSH, CDR2 LQKENI. CDR3: CASSHVQGGVQPQHF. CDR3 sequence (DNA): TGTGCCAGCTCACATGTCCAGGGGGGGGTTCAGCCCCAGCATTTT.

The chain is built from TRBV2 and TRBJ1-5, with no clear D. The CDR3 has 13 amino acids. Germline CDR1 SNHLY, CDR2 FYNNEI. Trimming removed 6 bases at V and 2 bases at J, with 8 bases between. CDR3 nucleotide sequence: TGTGCCAGCAGCTGGAGCGGCAATCAGCCCCAGCATTTT. This sequence encodes CASSWSGNQPQHF.

This sequence joins TRBV12-3 or TRBV12-4 and TRBJ2-7; the D is unclear. With 4 bases removed from V and 0 bases from J, the gap between germline ends came to 4 bases. The CDR3 totals 12 residues. Here the CDR3 DNA reads TGTGCCAGCAGTTCAGACTCCTACGAGCAGTACTTC. Protein: CASSSDSYEQYF.

The V call is TRBV11-3, the J call TRBJ2-1, with 8 positions matching TRBD2. V was pared by 5 bases and J by 10 bases, with 13 bases of the junction left unmatched. CDR1 SGHNT and CDR2 YENEEA come from the germline V gene. CDR3 length equals 15 residues. The CDR3 loop reads CASSGPGTRSSEQFF. CDR3 coding DNA: TGTGCCAGCAGCGGGCCCGGGACTAGATCTTCCGAGCAGTTCTTC.

This clone has a handful of counts. The chain is built from TRBV29-1 and TRBJ1-1; D not certain. The CDR3 has 13 amino acids. Germline CDR1 is SQVTM and CDR2 is ANQGSEA. The ends were cut back, 0 bases at V and 1 base at J, with 6 bases in the middle. The CDR3 region is CSVEETRNTEAFF. CDR3 coding DNA: TGCAGCGTTGAAGAGACCCGGAACACTGAAGCTTTCTTT.

The gene calls are TRBV4-1 and TRBJ1-1; D might be TRBD1 (6 bases). This CDR3 spans 16 amino acids. Germline assignment: CDR1 MGHRA and CDR2 YSYEKL. Between the trimmed V and J ends, which lost 1 base and 0 bases, there was a span of 12 bases. CDR3 protein: CASSQGFRGLNTEAFF. As DNA, the CDR3 is TGCGCCAGCAGCCAAGGCTTCAGGGGTCTGAACACTGAAGCTTTCTTT.

The CDR3 region is CASSPSGPNTGELFF. DNA of the CDR3: TGTGCCAGCTCACCCTCGGGCCCCAACACCGGGGAGCTGTTTTTT. This sequence joins TRBV18 and TRBJ2-2; D call uncertain. Germline V gene data show CDR1 as KGHSH and CDR2 as LQKENI. V shed 3 bases and J shed 2 bases, with 10 bases lying between them. CDR3 length: 15 residues.

As for this clone: The identical CDR3 is also encoded by other nucleotide sequences in the sample. The rearrangement links TRBV19 to TRBJ2-5; tentative D call: TRBD1 (6 bases). The ends were cut back, 8 bases at V and 4 bases at J, with 8 bases in the middle. The CDR3 runs 11 residues. Germline loops: CDR1 LNHDA, CDR2 SQIVND (reference sequence). The CDR3 sequence: CASRGGETQYF. CDR3 DNA: TGTGCCAGTCGAGGGGGAGAGACCCAGTACTTC.